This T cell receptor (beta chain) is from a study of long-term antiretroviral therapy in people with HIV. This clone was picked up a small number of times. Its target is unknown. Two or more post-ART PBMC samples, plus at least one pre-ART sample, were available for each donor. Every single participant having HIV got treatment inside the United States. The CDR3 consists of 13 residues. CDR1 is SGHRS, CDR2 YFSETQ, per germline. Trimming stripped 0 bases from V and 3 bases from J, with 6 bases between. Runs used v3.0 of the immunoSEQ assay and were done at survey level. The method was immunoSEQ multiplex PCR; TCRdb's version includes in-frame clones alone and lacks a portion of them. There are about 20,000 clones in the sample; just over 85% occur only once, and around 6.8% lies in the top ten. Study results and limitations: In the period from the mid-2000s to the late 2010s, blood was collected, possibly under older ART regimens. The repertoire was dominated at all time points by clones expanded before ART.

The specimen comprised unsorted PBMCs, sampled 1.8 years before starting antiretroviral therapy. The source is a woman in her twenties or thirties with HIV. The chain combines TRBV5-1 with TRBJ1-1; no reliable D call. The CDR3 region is CASSLDRHTEAFF. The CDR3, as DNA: TGCGCCAGCAGCTTGGACCGCCACACTGAAGCTTTCTTT.